What follows describes a single T cell receptor (beta chain). Its antigen is unknown. Another site or the posterior iliac crest supplied the bone marrow collected after transplant. This entry belongs to a study of graft-versus-host responses after intestinal transplantation. Only in-frame clones appear in the TCRdb table, and some are missing; sequencing was by immunoSEQ multiplex PCR. The repertoire consists of 17,000 or so clones, with approximately 86% occurring once and the leading ten covering approximately 49%. Study outcomes and limitations: Among recipient marrow samples, GvH clones were found; some appeared first in ileum or blood.

V was clipped by 4 bases and J by 0 bases; unmatched bases: 6. CDR3 size: 16 residues. Per germline, CDR1 SNHLY and CDR2 FYNNEI. The origin of this receptor is a human patient who received an intestinal transplant, so some T cells may come from the graft donor. The chain recombines TRBV2 with TRBJ2-5, with 9 bases matching TRBD1. The specimen was bone marrow, collected just under 130 days after transplant. CDR3 residues: CASSADRGGYQETQYF. Written as DNA, the CDR3 is TGTGCCAGCAGTGCGGACAGGGGCGGGTACCAAGAGACCCAGTACTTC.